Listed here are 5 T cell receptor beta chains from one sample, sequenced in a study of blood T cell repertoires in COVID-19. Sequencing was performed with immunoSEQ multiplex PCR; in TCRdb, only in-frame clones are kept and a portion is missing. The sample includes 150,000 to 200,000 clones, roughly 84% seen only once; the top ten take 10% to 15%. The specimen was PBMCs or T cells enriched from blood (not recorded which). The receptors here all came from a woman aged 60 to 75 who had recovered from COVID-19.

This rearrangement joins TRBV2 to TRBJ2-3, with D maybe TRBD1 (5 bases). This CDR3 is built from 11 residues. The germline V gene has CDR1 SNHLY and CDR2 FYNNEI. The V and J ends lost 4 bases and 6 bases respectively, with 5 bases between them. Here the CDR3 DNA reads TGTGCCAGCAGTGCAGGGGATACGCAGTATTTT. As protein: CASSAGDTQYF.

This clone was detected only once. The chain is built from TRBV6-5 and TRBJ1-1; no clear D gene. The V end was cut by 9 bases, the J end by 1 base, with 15 bases between. The germline V gene encodes CDR1 MNHEY and CDR2 SVGAGI. There are 14 residues in the CDR3. CDR3 sequence: CASSLFTGNTEAFF. The CDR3 DNA sequence: TGTGCCAGTTCGCTATTCACCGGGAACACTGAAGCTTTCTTT.

As regards this clone: The germline gene is not matched at one end of the junction; a read error may be the cause. The rearrangement uses TRBV3-1 (or the pseudogene TRBV3-2) and TRBJ2-7; D ambiguous. Germline assignment: CDR1 LGHDT and CDR2 YNNKEL (reference sequence). The CDR3 runs to 13 residues. The CDR3 loop reads CASTQGLSYEQYF. The CDR3 DNA sequence: TGTGCCAGCACCCAAGGGCTTTCCTACGAGCAGTACTTC.

The chain links TRBV6-5 to TRBJ1-6; weak D call: TRBD1 (5 bases). V shed 6 bases and J shed 11 bases, with 11 bases lying between them. The germline gives CDR1 MNHEY, CDR2 SVGAGI. The CDR3 runs to 12 residues. Written as DNA, the CDR3 is TGTGCCAGCAGGGACAATTTGGCACCCCTCCACTTT. Its protein product is CASRDNLAPLHF.

This chain uses TRBV5-1 with TRBJ1-5; 7 nucleotides agree with TRBD1. V lost 4 bases and J lost 3; bases outside the gene matches: 7. The germline gives CDR1 SGHRS, CDR2 YFSETQ. CDR3 length: 15 amino acids. The CDR3 here is CASSAGQSNNQPQHF. The CDR3 DNA is TGCGCCAGCAGCGCGGGACAGTCAAACAATCAGCCCCAGCATTTT.